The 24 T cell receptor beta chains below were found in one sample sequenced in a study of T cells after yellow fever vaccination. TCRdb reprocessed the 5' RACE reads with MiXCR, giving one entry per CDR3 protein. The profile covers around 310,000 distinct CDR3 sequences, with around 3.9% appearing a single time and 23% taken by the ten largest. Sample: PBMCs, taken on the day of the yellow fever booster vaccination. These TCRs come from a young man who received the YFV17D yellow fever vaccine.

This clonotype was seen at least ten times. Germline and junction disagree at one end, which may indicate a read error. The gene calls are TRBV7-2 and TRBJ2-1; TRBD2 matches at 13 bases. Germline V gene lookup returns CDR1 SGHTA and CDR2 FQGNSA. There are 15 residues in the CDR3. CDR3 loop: CASSPRLAGGPRELF. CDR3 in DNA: TGTGCCAGCAGCCCAAGACTAGCGGGGGGCCCCCGGGAGCTCTTC.

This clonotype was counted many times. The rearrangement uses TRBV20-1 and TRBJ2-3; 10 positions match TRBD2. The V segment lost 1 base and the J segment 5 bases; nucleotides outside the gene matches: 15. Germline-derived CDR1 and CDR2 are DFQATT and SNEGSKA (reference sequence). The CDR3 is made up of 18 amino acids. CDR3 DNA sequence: TGCAGTGCTAGAGCCCTGGGGGCTAGCGGGGGCACACAAGATACGCAGTATTTT. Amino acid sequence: CSARALGASGGTQDTQYF.

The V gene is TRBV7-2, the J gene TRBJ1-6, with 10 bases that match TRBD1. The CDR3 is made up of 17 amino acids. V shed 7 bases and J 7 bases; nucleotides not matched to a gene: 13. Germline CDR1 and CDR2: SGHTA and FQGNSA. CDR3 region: CASTRYWLGQGNSPLHF. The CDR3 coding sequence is TGTGCCAGCACCCGATATTGGTTGGGACAGGGGAATTCACCCCTCCACTTT.

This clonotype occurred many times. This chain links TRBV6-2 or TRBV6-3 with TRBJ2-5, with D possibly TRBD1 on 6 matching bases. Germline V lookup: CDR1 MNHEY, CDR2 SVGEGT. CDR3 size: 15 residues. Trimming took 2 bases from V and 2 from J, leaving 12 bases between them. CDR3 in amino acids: CASSYLRGPQETQYF. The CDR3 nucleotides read TGTGCCAGCAGTTACCTCAGGGGCCCTCAAGAGACCCAGTACTTC.

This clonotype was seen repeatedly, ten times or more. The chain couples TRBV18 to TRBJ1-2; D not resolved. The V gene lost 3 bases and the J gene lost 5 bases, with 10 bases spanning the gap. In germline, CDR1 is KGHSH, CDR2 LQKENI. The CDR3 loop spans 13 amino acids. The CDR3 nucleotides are TGTGCCAGCTCACCTGGGTCCGAATATGGCTACACCTTC. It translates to CASSPGSEYGYTF. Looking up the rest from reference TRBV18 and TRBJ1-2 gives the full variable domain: NAGVMQNPRHLVRRRGQEARLRCSPMKGHSHVYWYRQLPEEGLKFMVYLQKENIIDESGMPKERFSAEFPKEGPSILRIQQVVRGDSAAYFCASSPGSEYGYTFGSGTRLTVV.

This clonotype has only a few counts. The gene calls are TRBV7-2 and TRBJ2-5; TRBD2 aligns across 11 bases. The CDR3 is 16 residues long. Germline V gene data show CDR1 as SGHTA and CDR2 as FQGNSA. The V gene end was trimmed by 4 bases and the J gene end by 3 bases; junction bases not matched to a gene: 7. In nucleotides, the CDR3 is TGTGCCAGCAGCTCCGCCGGGACTAGCGGCAAAGAGACCCAGTACTTC. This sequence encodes CASSSAGTSGKETQYF.

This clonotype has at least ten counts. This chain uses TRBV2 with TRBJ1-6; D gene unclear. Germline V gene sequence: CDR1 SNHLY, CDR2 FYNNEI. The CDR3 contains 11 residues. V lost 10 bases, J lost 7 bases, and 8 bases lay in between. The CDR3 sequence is CATAGNSPLHF. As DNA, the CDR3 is TGTGCCACTGCGGGCAATTCACCCCTCCACTTT.

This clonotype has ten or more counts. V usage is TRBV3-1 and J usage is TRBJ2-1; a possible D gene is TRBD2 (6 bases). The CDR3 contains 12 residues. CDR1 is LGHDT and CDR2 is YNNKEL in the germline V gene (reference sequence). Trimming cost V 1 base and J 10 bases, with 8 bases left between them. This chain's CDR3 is CASSQGGGEQFF. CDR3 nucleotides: TGTGCCAGCAGCCAAGGTGGGGGGGAGCAGTTCTTC.

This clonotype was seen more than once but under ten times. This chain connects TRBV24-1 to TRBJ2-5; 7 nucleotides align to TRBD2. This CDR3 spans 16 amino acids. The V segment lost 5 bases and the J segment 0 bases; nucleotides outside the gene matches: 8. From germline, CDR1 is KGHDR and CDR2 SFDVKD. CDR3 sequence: CATSGASGLYQETQYF. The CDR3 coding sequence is TGTGCCACCAGTGGCGCTAGCGGATTGTACCAAGAGACCCAGTACTTC.

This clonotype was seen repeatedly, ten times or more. The DNA of the CDR3 is TGTGCCAGCAGCTCCGTCGGCACAGGGGTAGGATCCTACGAGCAGTACTTC. It translates to CASSSVGTGVGSYEQYF. The chain carries TRBV11-2 and TRBJ2-7; 7 nucleotides agree with TRBD1. Germline V gene data show CDR1 as SGHAT and CDR2 as FQNNGV. This CDR3 is 17 amino acids long. J was trimmed by 1 base and V by 4 bases; bases with no gene match: 13.

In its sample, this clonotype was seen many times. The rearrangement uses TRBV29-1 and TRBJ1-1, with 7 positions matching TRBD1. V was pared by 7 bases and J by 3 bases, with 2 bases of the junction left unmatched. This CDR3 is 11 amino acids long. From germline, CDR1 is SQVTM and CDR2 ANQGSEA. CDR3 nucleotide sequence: TGCAGCGCTGACAGGGACACTGAAGCTTTCTTT. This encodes CSADRDTEAFF.

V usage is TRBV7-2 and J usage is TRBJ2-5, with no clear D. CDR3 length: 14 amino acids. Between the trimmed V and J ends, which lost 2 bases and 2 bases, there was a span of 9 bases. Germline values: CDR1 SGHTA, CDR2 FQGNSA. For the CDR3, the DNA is TGTGCCAGCAGCTTATTCCCCCGACAAGAGACCCAGTACTTC. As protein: CASSLFPRQETQYF.

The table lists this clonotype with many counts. CDR3 loop: CASSTDAKNIQYF. The CDR3 bases are TGTGCCAGCAGCACTGACGCGAAAAACATTCAGTACTTC. The genes are TRBV11-2 and TRBJ2-4; D unclear. The germline V and J ends were trimmed by 5 bases and 4 bases, with 9 bases remaining between them. This CDR3 is built from 13 residues. Per the germline V gene, CDR1 is SGHAT and CDR2 is FQNNGV.

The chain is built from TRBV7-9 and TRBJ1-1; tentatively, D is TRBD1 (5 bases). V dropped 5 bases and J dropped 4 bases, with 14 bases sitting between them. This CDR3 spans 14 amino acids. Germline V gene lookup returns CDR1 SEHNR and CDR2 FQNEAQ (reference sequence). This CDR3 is CASSPLVGGTEAFF. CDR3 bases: TGTGCCAGCAGCCCTTTAGTCGGGGGCACTGAAGCTTTCTTT.

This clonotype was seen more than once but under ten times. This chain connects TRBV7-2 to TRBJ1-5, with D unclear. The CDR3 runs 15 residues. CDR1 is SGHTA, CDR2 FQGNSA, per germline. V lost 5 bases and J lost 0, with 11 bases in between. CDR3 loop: CASSNGINSNQPQHF. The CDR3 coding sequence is TGTGCCAGCAGCAACGGCATCAATAGCAATCAGCCCCAGCATTTT.

The CDR3 nucleotides read TGCGCCAGCAGATGGACAGGGGACAACGAGCAGTACTTC. It codes for CASRWTGDNEQYF. The J gene is TRBJ2-7, the V gene TRBV5-1; 9 bases are shared with TRBD1. Trimming took 5 bases from V and 5 from J; bases not matched to a gene: 5. Germline lookup yields CDR1 SGHRS and CDR2 YFSETQ. The CDR3 length is 13 residues.

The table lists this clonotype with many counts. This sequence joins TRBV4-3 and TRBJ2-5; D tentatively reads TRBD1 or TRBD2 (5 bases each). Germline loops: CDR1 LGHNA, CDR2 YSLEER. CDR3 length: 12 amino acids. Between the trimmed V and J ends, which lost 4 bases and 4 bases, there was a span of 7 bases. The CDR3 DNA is TGCGCCAGCAGCCGGGACGGAGAGACCCAGTACTTC. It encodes CASSRDGETQYF.

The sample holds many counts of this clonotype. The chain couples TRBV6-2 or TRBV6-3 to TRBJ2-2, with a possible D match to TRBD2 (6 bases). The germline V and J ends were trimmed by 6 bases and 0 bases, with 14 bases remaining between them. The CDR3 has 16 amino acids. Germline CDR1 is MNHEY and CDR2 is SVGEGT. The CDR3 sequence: CASRNGGAANTGELFF. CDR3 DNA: TGTGCCAGCAGGAATGGAGGGGCGGCGAACACCGGGGAGCTGTTTTTT.

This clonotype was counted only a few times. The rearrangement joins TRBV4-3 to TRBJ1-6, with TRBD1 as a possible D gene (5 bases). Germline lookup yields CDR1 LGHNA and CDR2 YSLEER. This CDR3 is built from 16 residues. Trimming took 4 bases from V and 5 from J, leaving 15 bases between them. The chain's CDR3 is CASSRNPGQDNSPLHF. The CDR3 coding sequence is TGCGCCAGCAGCCGAAATCCGGGGCAGGATAATTCACCCCTCCACTTT.

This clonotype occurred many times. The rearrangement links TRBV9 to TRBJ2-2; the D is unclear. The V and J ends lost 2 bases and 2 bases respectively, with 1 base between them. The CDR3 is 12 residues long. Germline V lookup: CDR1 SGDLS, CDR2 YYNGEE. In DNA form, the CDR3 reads TGTGCCAGCAGCGTCAACACCGGGGAGCTGTTTTTT. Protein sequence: CASSVNTGELFF. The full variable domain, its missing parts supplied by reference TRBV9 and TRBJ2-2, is DSGVTQTPKHLITATGQRVTLRCSPRSGDLSVYWYQQSLDQGLQFLIQYYNGEERAKGNILERFSAQQFPDLHSELNLSSLELGDSALYFCASSVNTGELFFGEGSRLTVL.

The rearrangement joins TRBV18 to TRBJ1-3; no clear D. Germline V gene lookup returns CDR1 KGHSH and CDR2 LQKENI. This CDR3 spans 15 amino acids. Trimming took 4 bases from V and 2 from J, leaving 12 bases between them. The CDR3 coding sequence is TGTGCCAGCTCACGCGGGGAAGGCCCTGGAAACACCATATATTTT. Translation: CASSRGEGPGNTIYF.

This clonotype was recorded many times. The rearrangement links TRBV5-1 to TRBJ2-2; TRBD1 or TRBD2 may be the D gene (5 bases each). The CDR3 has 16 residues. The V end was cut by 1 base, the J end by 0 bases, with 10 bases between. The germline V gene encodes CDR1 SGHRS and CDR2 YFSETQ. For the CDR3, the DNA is TGCGCCAGCAGCTTGCCGGGACCAGCGAACACCGGGGAGCTGTTTTTT. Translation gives CASSLPGPANTGELFF.

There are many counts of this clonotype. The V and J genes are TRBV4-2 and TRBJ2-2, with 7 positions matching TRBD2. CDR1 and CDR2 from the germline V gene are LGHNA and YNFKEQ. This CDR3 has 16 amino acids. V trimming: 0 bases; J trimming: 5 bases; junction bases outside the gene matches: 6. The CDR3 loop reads CASSQERASGTGELFF. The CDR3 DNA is TGTGCCAGCAGCCAAGAACGGGCTAGCGGTACCGGGGAGCTGTTTTTT.

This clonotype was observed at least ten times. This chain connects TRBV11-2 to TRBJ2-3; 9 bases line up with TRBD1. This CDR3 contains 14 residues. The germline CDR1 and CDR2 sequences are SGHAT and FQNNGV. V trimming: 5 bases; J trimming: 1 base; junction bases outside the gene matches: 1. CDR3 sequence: CASSRTGGTDTQYF. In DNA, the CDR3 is TGTGCCAGCAGCCGGACAGGGGGCACAGATACGCAGTATTTT.